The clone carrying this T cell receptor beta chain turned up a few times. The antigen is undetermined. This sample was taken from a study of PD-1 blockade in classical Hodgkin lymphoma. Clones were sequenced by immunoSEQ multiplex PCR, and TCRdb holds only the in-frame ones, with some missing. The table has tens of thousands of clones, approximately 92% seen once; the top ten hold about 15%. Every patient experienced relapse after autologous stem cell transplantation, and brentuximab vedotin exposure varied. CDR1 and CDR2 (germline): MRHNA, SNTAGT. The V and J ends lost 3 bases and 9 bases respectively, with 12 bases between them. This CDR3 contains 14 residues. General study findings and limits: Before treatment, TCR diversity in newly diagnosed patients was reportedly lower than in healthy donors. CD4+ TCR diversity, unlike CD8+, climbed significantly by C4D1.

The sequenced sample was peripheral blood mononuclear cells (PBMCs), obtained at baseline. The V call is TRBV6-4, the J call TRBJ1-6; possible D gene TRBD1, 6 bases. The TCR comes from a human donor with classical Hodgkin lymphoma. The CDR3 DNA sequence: TGTGCCAGCAGTGAATCAGGGGAATCTTCACCCCTCCACTTT. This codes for CASSESGESSPLHF.